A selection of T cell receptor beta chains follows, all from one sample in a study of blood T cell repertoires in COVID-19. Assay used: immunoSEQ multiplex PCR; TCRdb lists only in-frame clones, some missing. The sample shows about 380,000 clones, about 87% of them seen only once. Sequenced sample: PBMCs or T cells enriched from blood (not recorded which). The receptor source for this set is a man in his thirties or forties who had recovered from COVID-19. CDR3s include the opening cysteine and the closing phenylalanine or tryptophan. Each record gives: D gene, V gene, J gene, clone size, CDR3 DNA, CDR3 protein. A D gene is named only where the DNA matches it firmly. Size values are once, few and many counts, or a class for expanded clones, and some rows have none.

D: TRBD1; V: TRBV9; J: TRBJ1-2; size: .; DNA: TGTGCCAGCAGCGTCGAACGGGACAGGGGGTTATTTGATAATGGCTACACCTTC; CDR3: CASSVERDRGLFDNGYTF
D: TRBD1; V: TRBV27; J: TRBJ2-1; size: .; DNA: TGTGCCAGCAGTCCCTGGACAGGGAGCGATGAGCAGTTCTTC; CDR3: CASSPWTGSDEQFF
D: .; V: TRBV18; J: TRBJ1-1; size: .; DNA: TGTGCCAGCTCACCGCGCGGGGGGGCTAGCAGGTCCACTGAAGCTTTCTTT; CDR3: CASSPRGGASRSTEAFF
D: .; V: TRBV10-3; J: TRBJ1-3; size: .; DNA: TGTGCCATCAGTAGCGGGGCAGGGACTAGACCTGGAAACACCATATATTTT; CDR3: CAISSGAGTRPGNTIYF
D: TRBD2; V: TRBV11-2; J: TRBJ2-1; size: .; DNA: TGTGCCAGCAGCTTGTTGGGGGGGAGCCCGAATGAGCAGTTCTTC; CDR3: CASSLLGGSPNEQFF
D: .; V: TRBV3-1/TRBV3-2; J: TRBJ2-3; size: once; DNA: TGTGCCAGCAGCCAAGAAGCGGGCACAGATACGCAGTATTTT; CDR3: CASSQEAGTDTQYF
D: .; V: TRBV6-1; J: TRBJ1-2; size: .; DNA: TGTGCCAGCAGTGAAGCGGGCAACTATGGCTACACCTTC; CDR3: CASSEAGNYGYTF
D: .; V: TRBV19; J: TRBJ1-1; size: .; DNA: TGTGCCACTTCGGAGGGCAAGAACACTGAAGCTTTCTTT; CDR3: CATSEGKNTEAFF
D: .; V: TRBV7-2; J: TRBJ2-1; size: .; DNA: TGTGCCAGCAGTCGAGACATGAGCTCCTACAATGAGCAGTTCTTC; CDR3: CASSRDMSSYNEQFF
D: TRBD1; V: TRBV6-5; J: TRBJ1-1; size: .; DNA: TGTGCCAGCAGTTCCGATCGACAGGGGATGGAAGCTTTCTTT; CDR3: CASSSDRQGMEAFF
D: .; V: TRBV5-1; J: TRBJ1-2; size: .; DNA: TGCGCCAGCAGCTATGGGGACACTAACTATGGCTACACCTTC; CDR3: CASSYGDTNYGYTF
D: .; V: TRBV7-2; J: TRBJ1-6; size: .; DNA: TGTGCCAGCAGCCCCAGCAGGGGATACAATTCACCCCTCCACTTT; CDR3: CASSPSRGYNSPLHF
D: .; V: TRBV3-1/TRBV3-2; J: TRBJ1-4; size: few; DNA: TGTGCCAGCAGCCAAGGACCGTTGAGTGTGGGGACTATCGAAAAACTGTTTTTT; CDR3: CASSQGPLSVGTIEKLFF
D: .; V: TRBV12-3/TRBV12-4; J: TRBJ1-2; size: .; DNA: TGTGCCAGCAGTCCCCCAGGGTATGGCTACACCTTC; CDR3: CASSPPGYGYTF
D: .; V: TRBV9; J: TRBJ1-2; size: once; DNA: TGTGCCAGCAGCGTAGCAGGGGAGGGCTACACCTTC; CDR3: CASSVAGEGYTF
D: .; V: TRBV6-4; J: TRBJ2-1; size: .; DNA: TGTGCCAGTGACGGAGGGGTCGGTGAGCAGTTCTTC; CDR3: CASDGGVGEQFF
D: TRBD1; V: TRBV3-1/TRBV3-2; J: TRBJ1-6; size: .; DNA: TGTGCCAGCAGCCAAGGAGACAGGGGGCGATATAATTCACCCCTCCACTTT; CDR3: CASSQGDRGRYNSPLHF
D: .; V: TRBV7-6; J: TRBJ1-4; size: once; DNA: TGTGCCAGCAGCTTAGACGGTGCAACTAATGAAAAACTGTTTTTT; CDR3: CASSLDGATNEKLFF
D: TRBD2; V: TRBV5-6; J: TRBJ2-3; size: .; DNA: TGTGCCAGCAGCTTTGGCGGGGGGGCCACAGATACGCAGTATTTT; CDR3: CASSFGGGATDTQYF
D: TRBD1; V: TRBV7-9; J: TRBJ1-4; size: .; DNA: TGTGCCAGCCGGACAGGCGGCTTTGCAACTAATGAAAAACTGTTTTTT; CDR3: CASRTGGFATNEKLFF
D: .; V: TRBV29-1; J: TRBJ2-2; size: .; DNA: TGCAGCGTTGATCCGACGGAGACGAACACCGGGGAGCTGTTTTTT; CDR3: CSVDPTETNTGELFF
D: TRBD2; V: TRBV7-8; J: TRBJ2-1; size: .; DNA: TGTGCCAGCAGCTTAGCCCGACTGCGGGGGTCCTACAATGAGCAGTTCTTC; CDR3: CASSLARLRGSYNEQFF
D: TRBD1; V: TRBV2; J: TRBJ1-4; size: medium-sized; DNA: TGTGCCAGCAGTGAAGGACAGGGGGCGGAAAAACTGTTTTTT; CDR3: CASSEGQGAEKLFF
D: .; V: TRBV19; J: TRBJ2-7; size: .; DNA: TGTGCCAGTAGTATAGCAACAGGCCCCCTGGACGAGCAGTACTTC; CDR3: CASSIATGPLDEQYF
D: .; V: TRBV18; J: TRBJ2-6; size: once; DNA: TGTGCCAGCTCACCTGGGCAGGGGATGGCTGGGGCCAACGTCCTGACTTTC; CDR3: CASSPGQGMAGANVLTF
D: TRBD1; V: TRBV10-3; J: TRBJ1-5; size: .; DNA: TGTGCCATCGCCGGGACAGGGGTTGGCCAGCCCCAGCATTTT; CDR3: CAIAGTGVGQPQHF
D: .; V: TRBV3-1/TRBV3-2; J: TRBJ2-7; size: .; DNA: TGTGCCAGCAGCCGCCGGGACAACTCCTACGAGCAGTACTTC; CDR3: CASSRRDNSYEQYF
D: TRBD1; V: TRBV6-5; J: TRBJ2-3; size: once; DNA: TGTGCCAGCAGTTCGAACAGGGGCGATCACACAGATACGCAGTATTTT; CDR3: CASSSNRGDHTDTQYF
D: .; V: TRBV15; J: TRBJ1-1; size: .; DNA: TGTGCCACCAGCAGTATTTGGGACCCTTCCGGGGGGCGAGACACTGAAGCTTTCTTT; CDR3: CATSSIWDPSGGRDTEAFF
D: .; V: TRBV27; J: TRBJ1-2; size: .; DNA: TGTGCCAGTCTATCCCAAGGCCAGGGCGGCGGCTACACCTTC; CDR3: CASLSQGQGGGYTF
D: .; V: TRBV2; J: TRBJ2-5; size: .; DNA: TGTGCCAGCAGTGGAGGGCGTGAGACCCAGTACTTC; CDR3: CASSGGRETQYF
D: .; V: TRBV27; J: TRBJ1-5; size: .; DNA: TGTGCCAGCAGCCCGAGTGCCGGGGATAGCAATCAGCCCCAGCATTTT; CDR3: CASSPSAGDSNQPQHF
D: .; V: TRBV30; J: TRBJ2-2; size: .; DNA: TGTGCCTGGGACCGGGGTCCGAACACCGGGGAGCTGTTTTTT; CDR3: CAWDRGPNTGELFF
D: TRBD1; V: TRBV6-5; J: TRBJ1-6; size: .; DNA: TGTGCCAGCACCCGGACAGGCCTAAATAATTCACCCCTCCACTTT; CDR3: CASTRTGLNNSPLHF
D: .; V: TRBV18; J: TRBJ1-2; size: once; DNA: TGTGCCAGCTCACCCGCCGGGGGGGCGCTTGGCTATGGCTACACCTTC; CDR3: CASSPAGGALGYGYTF